The rows below give T cell receptor beta chains drawn from one sample of a study of PD-1 blockade in classical Hodgkin lymphoma. Sequencing was performed with immunoSEQ multiplex PCR; in TCRdb, only in-frame clones are kept and a portion is missing. Among some 13,000 clones listed, around 84% were seen once. The specimen comprised peripheral blood mononuclear cells (PBMCs), sampled at baseline. These receptor sequences come from a human donor with classical Hodgkin lymphoma. The CDR3 runs from the conserved cysteine through the conserved F or W. Fields, in order: CDR3 DNA, CDR3 protein, V gene, D gene, clone size, J gene. D genes are given only for firm matches. Only part of the rows carry a size: once, few, many, or a class if the clone is expanded.

cdr3_nt: TGTGCCAGCAGTTTTAACGAGGCCTACTCTGGAAACACCATATATTTT; cdr3_aa: CASSFNEAYSGNTIYF; v_call: TRBV28; d_call: -; clone_size: -; j_call: TRBJ1-3
cdr3_nt: TGTGCCAGCAGTTACTCGAATTCAGCAACGCAGTACTTC; cdr3_aa: CASSYSNSATQYF; v_call: TRBV6-5; d_call: -; clone_size: -; j_call: TRBJ2-7
cdr3_nt: TGTGCCAGCAGCTTGTCTGACGAGCAGTACTTC; cdr3_aa: CASSLSDEQYF; v_call: TRBV5-4; d_call: -; clone_size: -; j_call: TRBJ2-7
cdr3_nt: TGCGCCAGCAGCTTGGGGGGGACAGGTGCCAGCTCTGGAAACACCATATATTTT; cdr3_aa: CASSLGGTGASSGNTIYF; v_call: TRBV5-1; d_call: TRBD1; clone_size: -; j_call: TRBJ1-3
cdr3_nt: TGTGCCTGGAGCCAAGGGACTAGCGGGGGGGGGACCCAGTACTTC; cdr3_aa: CAWSQGTSGGGTQYF; v_call: TRBV30; d_call: TRBD2; clone_size: -; j_call: TRBJ2-5
cdr3_nt: TGCGCCAGCAGTGAAATCGGGGGCGCAACCACCGGGGAGCTGTTTTTT; cdr3_aa: CASSEIGGATTGELFF; v_call: TRBV6-4; d_call: -; clone_size: -; j_call: TRBJ2-2
cdr3_nt: TGTGCCAGCAGTCGACAGGGGGGATATTCCTACGAGCAGTACTTC; cdr3_aa: CASSRQGGYSYEQYF; v_call: TRBV14; d_call: TRBD1; clone_size: -; j_call: TRBJ2-7
cdr3_nt: TGTGCCAGCAGCGCGGGACCGGGAGGCTACACCTTC; cdr3_aa: CASSAGPGGYTF; v_call: TRBV5-4; d_call: -; clone_size: -; j_call: TRBJ1-2
cdr3_nt: TGTGCCAGCAGCACAACCGTGGGGGGCTACGAGCAGTACTTC; cdr3_aa: CASSTTVGGYEQYF; v_call: TRBV5-6; d_call: -; clone_size: once; j_call: TRBJ2-7
cdr3_nt: TGCGCCAGCAGCTTGGTCGGTGGGACAGGGGATAGGGGCGAGACCCAGTACTTC; cdr3_aa: CASSLVGGTGDRGETQYF; v_call: TRBV5-1; d_call: TRBD1; clone_size: once; j_call: TRBJ2-5
cdr3_nt: TGTGCCAGCAGCCCCCGAACGGGGTCCCCCACAGATACGCAGTATTTT; cdr3_aa: CASSPRTGSPTDTQYF; v_call: TRBV28; d_call: -; clone_size: -; j_call: TRBJ2-3
cdr3_nt: TGTGCCTGGAGTGTAGGACAGGGCTCTTACGAGCAGTACTTC; cdr3_aa: CAWSVGQGSYEQYF; v_call: TRBV30; d_call: TRBD1; clone_size: -; j_call: TRBJ2-7
cdr3_nt: TGTGCCAGCAGTTCACTAGCGGGGGGAGATACGCAGTATTTT; cdr3_aa: CASSSLAGGDTQYF; v_call: TRBV6-4; d_call: TRBD2; clone_size: -; j_call: TRBJ2-3
cdr3_nt: TGTGCCAGCAGCGTTCTCACCCATATCCTAGCGGGGGGGGCTAAGGAGCAGTTCTTC; cdr3_aa: CASSVLTHILAGGAKEQFF; v_call: TRBV13; d_call: TRBD2; clone_size: -; j_call: TRBJ2-1
cdr3_nt: TGTGCCAGTAGTATAGATCAGGTGGGATCGACAGATACGCAGTATTTT; cdr3_aa: CASSIDQVGSTDTQYF; v_call: TRBV19; d_call: -; clone_size: -; j_call: TRBJ2-3
cdr3_nt: TGTGCCAGCAGCGGGGGGGTGCGGGGATTCTACGAGCAGTACTTC; cdr3_aa: CASSGGVRGFYEQYF; v_call: TRBV5-4; d_call: TRBD2; clone_size: -; j_call: TRBJ2-7
cdr3_nt: TGTGCCAGTAGTATAGTGGCCCCTCTAGGGGGTGAGCAGTTCTTC; cdr3_aa: CASSIVAPLGGEQFF; v_call: TRBV19; d_call: -; clone_size: -; j_call: TRBJ2-1
cdr3_nt: TGCGCCAGCAGCTTCGGTAGCACAGATACGCAGTATTTT; cdr3_aa: CASSFGSTDTQYF; v_call: TRBV5-1; d_call: -; clone_size: once; j_call: TRBJ2-3
cdr3_nt: TGTGCCAGCCGGGACAGGGACTATGGCTACACCTTC; cdr3_aa: CASRDRDYGYTF; v_call: TRBV16; d_call: TRBD1; clone_size: -; j_call: TRBJ1-2
cdr3_nt: TGCGCCAGCAGTGGGACAGGGTCAGACGGCTACACCTTC; cdr3_aa: CASSGTGSDGYTF; v_call: TRBV10-1; d_call: TRBD1; clone_size: -; j_call: TRBJ1-2
cdr3_nt: TGTGCCAGCAGTTTCTGGGGGCACGACCTGCGCCCAGATACGCAGTATTTT; cdr3_aa: CASSFWGHDLRPDTQYF; v_call: TRBV28; d_call: -; clone_size: once; j_call: TRBJ2-3
cdr3_nt: TGTGCCAGCAGTGACGGGTCTGAAGCTTTCTTT; cdr3_aa: CASSDGSEAFF; v_call: TRBV6-4; d_call: -; clone_size: -; j_call: TRBJ1-1
cdr3_nt: TGTGCCAGCAGCTTTGGGTTTGAGCAGTTCTTC; cdr3_aa: CASSFGFEQFF; v_call: TRBV5-6; d_call: -; clone_size: -; j_call: TRBJ2-1
cdr3_nt: TGCAGCGTTGGGGCTGCAACTAATGAAAAACTGTTTTTT; cdr3_aa: CSVGAATNEKLFF; v_call: TRBV29-1; d_call: -; clone_size: -; j_call: TRBJ1-4